The sample holds a few counts of the clone carrying this T cell receptor beta chain. Amplified regions were TCR beta CDR3 sequences from RNA transcripts. The primer set for the first-round RT-PCR of the TCR CDR3 was HTBI. One entry per CDR3 protein, called by TCRdb with MiXCR from the multiplex PCR reads. The profile shows 480,000 or so distinct CDR3 sequences, approximately 15% of them singletons. These data belong to a study of T cells in Graves' hyperthyroidism and ophthalmopathy. Background on the study: At initial diagnosis, before any treatment had begun, peripheral blood was obtained.

Sequencing input: blood. The sequence was collected from a woman under 30 with Graves' hyperthyroidism.

The CDR3 reads CATRVGYGYTF. The CDR3 DNA sequence: TGTGCCACCCGGGTCGGCTATGGCTACACCTTC. The gene calls are TRBV24-1 and TRBJ1-2; D not certain. From germline, CDR1 is KGHDR and CDR2 SFDVKD. The V and J ends lost 9 bases and 4 bases respectively, with 8 bases between them. The CDR3 totals 11 residues.